This T cell receptor beta chain was identified in a study of CD8+ T cells in alopecia areata (dated by TCRdb to 2016 to 2019). In terms of the full investigation: The treated patients, all with moderate-to-severe alopecia areata, were enrolled in an open-label pilot trial of oral tofacitinib given at 5 to 10 mg twice daily. To study T cell clonal expansion in alopecia areata, the researchers applied high-throughput TCRbeta sequencing to both the C3H/HeJ mouse model and human patients. Scalp clonality was compared across normal scalp (n=4), patchy alopecia areata scalp (n=8), and alopecia totalis/universalis scalp (n=8). RNA was extracted with the PAXgene miRNA kit for fixed scalp, the miRNeasy kit for PBMCs, and the RNeasy kit for mouse skin. Tofacitinib was given for 6 to 18 months, followed by 6 months of follow-up off drug to assess delayed response and recurrence. immunoSEQ multiplex PCR using 35 Vbeta forward primers and 13 Jbeta reverse primers was used to amplify TCRbeta CDR3 regions. Tofacitinib-treated patients had biopsies at baseline and at 4 and 24 weeks of treatment, with a later scalp biopsy in several patients. Scalp tissue and sorted CD4+ and CD8+ peripheral blood T cells from patchy and totalis/universalis alopecia areata patients and from healthy controls were covered by human TCRbeta sequencing. Study-wide findings and limitations: Shared TCR sequences between patients were less evident than in mice, which may be partly attributable to HLA diversity in the patient population. Higher clonality and more expanded CD8+ clones were observed in lesional scalp than in normal scalp, particularly in alopecia totalis/universalis, a finding suggestive of antigenic drive. Resident alphabeta T cells in normal human skin are also sequenced, complicating scalp TCR repertoire analysis, unlike mouse skin dominated by gammadelta T cells.

About this clone: Its cognate antigen has yet to be identified. Base qualities are missing; no much larger clone stands one base away.

V gives up 1 base and J gives up 8 bases, and the segment between their germline ends measures 5 bases. According to the germline V gene, CDR1 reads MNHNS and CDR2 reads SASEGT. The CDR3 goes from the cysteine to the phenylalanine over 11 residues. Of the read, only the CDR3 DNA is kept; its 33 bases are in frame from base 1. Libraries were built with the immunoSEQ multiplex PCR assay. To provide template for TCR sequencing, every sample had RNA extracted and reverse transcribed into cDNA. First-strand cDNA was synthesized using SuperScript III with a 2:1 mix of oligo-dT and random hexamers. A synthetic immune receptor repertoire was used to measure amplification bias, and any remaining bias was corrected computationally. The authors' pipeline ran thus. Raw reads were preprocessed for error removal, and CDR3 was defined according to IMGT conventions as running from the conserved cysteine to phenylalanine. Clonality was calculated as 1 minus Shannon entropy normalized by log2 of the number of productive unique TCRs. CD4 or CD8 identity of scalp clones was inferred by cross-referencing scalp TCRbeta sequences with sorted blood CD4 and CD8 repertoires. Not all clones reach the TCRdb copy of this immuneACCESS table, which keeps in-frame sequences only. Checked studies attribute under half of the gap to unresolved V genes and leave the rest unexplained. V, J and clone size are taken as reported in that table, and D and trimming were inferred from the DNA itself. This sample holds about 150,000 clones; around half were observed only once. Roughly 19% of the sample rests with the top ten.

What this sample's time point label stands for: baseline before oral tofacitinib. Lesional scalp punch biopsies and peripheral blood were obtained from alopecia areata patients. After PBMCs were isolated by density centrifugation and stained for CD3, CD4 and CD8, a FACSAria was used to sort CD4+ and CD8+ T cells. The chain is encoded by TRBV6-1 joined to TRBJ1-2; the D gene lacks a confident call. Sequencing used CD8+ T cells sorted from blood, obtained at week 0. This receptor was obtained from a human donor with alopecia areata. The DNA sequence is TGTGCCAGCAGTGAAGAATACGGCTACACCTTC. This codes for CASSEEYGYTF.